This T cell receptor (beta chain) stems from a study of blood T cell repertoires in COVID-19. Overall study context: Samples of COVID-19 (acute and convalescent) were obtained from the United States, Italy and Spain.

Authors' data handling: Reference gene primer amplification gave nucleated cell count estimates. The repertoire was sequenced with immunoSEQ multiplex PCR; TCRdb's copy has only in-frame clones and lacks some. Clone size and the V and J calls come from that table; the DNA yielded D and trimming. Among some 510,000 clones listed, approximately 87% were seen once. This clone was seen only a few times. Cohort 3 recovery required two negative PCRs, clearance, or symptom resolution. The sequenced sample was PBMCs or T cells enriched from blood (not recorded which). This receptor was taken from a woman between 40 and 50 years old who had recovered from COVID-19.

CDR3 coding DNA: TGTGCCGCTGCGGGGCTAGCGGGAGAGACCCAGTACTTC. Protein: CAAAGLAGETQYF. The chain links TRBV2 to TRBJ2-5; the match to TRBD2 covers 8 bases. V trimming: 11 bases; J trimming: 4 bases; junction bases outside the gene matches: 9. The CDR3 is 13 amino acids. CDR1 and CDR2 from the germline V gene are SNHLY and FYNNEI.